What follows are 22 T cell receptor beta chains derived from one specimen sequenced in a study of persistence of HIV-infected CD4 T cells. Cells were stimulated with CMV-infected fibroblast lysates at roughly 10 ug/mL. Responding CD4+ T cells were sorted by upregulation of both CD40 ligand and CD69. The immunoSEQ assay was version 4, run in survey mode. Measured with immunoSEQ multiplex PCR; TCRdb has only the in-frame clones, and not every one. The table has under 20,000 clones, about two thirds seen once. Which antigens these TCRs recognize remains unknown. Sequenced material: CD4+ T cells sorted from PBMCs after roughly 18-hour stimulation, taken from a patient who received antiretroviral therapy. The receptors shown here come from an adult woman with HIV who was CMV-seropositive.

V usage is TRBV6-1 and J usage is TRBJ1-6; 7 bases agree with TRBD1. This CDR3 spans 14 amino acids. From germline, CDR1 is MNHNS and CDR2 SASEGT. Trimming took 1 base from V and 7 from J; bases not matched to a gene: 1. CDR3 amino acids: CASSEGRGNSPLHF. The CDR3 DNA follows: TGTGCCAGCAGTGAAGGCAGGGGGAATTCACCCCTCCACTTT.

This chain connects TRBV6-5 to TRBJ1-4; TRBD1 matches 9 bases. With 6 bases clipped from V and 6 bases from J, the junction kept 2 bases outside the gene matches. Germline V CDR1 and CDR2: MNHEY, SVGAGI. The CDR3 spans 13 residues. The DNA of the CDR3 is TGTGCCAGCAGCCGGGACAGGGATGAAAAACTGTTTTTT. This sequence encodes CASSRDRDEKLFF.

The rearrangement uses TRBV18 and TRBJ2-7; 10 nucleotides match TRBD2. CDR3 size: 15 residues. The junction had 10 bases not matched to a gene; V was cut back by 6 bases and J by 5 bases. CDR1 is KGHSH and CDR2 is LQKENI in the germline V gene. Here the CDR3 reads CASSKERGGKNEQYF. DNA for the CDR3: TGTGCCAGCTCCAAAGAGCGGGGGGGCAAAAACGAGCAGTACTTC.

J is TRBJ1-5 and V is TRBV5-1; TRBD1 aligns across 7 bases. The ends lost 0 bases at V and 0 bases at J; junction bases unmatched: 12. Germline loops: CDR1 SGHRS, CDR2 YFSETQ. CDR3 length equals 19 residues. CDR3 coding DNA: TGCGCCAGCAGCTTGGTGGACAGCCCAGGGGGTGATAGCAATCAGCCCCAGCATTTT. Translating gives CASSLVDSPGGDSNQPQHF.

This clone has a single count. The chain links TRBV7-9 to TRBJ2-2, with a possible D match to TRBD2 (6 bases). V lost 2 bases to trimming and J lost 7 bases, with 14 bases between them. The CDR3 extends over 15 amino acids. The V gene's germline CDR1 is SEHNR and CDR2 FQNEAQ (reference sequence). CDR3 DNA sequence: TGTGCCAGCAGCTTAATGGCGGGGCTGAACGGGGAGCTGTTTTTT. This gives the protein CASSLMAGLNGELFF.

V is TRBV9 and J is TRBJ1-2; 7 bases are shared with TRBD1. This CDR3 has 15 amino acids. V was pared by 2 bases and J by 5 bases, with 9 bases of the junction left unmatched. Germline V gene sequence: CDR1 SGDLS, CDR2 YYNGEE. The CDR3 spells CASSVGDRVSYGYTF. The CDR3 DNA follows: TGTGCCAGCAGCGTTGGAGACAGGGTTAGTTATGGCTACACCTTC.

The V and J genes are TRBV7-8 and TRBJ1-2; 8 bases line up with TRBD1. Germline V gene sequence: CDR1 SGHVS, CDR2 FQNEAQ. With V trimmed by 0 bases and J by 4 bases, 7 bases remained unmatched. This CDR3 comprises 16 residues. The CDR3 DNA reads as TGTGCCAGCAGCTTAGCAATGGCAGGGGGCATCTATGGCTACACCTTC. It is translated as CASSLAMAGGIYGYTF.

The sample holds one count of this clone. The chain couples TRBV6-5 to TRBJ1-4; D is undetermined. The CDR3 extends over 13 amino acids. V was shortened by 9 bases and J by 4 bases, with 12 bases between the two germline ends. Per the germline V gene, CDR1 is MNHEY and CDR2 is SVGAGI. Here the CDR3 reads CASIDGVNEKLFF. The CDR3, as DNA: TGTGCCAGTATAGACGGAGTTAATGAAAAACTGTTTTTT.

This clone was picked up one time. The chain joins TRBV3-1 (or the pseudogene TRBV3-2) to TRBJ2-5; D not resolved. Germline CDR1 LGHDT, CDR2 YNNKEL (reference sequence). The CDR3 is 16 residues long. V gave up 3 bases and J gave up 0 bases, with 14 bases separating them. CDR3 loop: CASSHGSPPYQETQYF. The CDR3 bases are TGTGCCAGCAGCCACGGCTCACCCCCGTACCAAGAGACCCAGTACTTC.

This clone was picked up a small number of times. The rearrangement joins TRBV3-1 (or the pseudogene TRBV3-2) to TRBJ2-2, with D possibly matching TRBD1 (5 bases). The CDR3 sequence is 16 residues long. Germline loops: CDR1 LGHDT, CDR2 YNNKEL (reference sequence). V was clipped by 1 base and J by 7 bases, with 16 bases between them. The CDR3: CASSQGVTGEFGELFF. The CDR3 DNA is TGTGCCAGCAGCCAAGGTGTAACAGGTGAATTCGGGGAGCTGTTTTTT.

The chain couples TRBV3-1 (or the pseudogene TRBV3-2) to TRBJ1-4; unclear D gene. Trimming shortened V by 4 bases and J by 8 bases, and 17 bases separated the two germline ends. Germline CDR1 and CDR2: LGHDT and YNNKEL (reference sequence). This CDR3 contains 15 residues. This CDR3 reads CASSPSLGTREKLFF. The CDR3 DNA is TGTGCCAGCAGCCCCTCGTTAGGAACGCGGGAAAAACTGTTTTTT.

DNA of the CDR3: TGTGCCGTTCAGATGAGAACAGGGTCTAATGAAAAACTGTTTTTT. It codes for CAVQMRTGSNEKLFF. The genes are TRBV30 and TRBJ1-4; maybe TRBD1 (6 bases). Germline CDR1 reads GTSNPN; CDR2 reads SVGIG (reference sequence). Trimming shortened V by 8 bases and J by 3 bases, and 19 bases separated the two germline ends. The CDR3 is made up of 15 amino acids.

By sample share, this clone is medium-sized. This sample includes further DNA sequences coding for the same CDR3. The CDR3 bases are TGTGCCAGCAGTGAGAGACGGAACTATGGCTACACCTTC. It translates to CASSERRNYGYTF. The chain employs TRBV6-1 and TRBJ1-2; D is undetermined. The CDR3 has 13 amino acids. V gave up 3 bases and J gave up 2 bases, with 7 bases separating them. Germline lookup yields CDR1 MNHNS and CDR2 SASEGT.

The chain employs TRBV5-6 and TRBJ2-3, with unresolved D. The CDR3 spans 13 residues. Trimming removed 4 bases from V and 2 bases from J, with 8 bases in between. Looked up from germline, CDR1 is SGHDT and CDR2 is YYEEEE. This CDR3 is CASSGRPTDTQYF. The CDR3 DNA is TGTGCCAGCAGCGGAAGACCCACAGATACGCAGTATTTT.

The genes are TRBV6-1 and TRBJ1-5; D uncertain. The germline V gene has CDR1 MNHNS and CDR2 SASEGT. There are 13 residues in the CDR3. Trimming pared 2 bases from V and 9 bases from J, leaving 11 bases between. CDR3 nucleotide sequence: TGTGCCAGCAGTGAAATGGGCCGGGGGCCCCAGCATTTT. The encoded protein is CASSEMGRGPQHF.

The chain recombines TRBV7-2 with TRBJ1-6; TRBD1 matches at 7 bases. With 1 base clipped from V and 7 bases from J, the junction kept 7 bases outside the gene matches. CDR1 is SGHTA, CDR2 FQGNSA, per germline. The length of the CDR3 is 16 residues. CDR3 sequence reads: CASSLVSDRANSPLHF. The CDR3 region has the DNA TGTGCCAGCAGCTTAGTTTCAGACAGGGCAAATTCACCCCTCCACTTT.

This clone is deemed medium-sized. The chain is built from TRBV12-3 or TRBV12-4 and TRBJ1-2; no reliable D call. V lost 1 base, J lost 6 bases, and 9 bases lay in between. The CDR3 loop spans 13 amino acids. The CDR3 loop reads CASSLGQWDGYTF. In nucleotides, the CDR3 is TGTGCCAGCAGTTTAGGGCAGTGGGATGGCTACACCTTC.

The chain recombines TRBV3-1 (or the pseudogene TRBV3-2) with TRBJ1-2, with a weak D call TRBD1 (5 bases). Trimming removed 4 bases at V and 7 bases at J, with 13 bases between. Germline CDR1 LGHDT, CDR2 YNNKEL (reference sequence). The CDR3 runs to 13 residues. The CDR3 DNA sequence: TGTGCCAGCAGCCCCCCAGGGCGAGGTGGCTACACCTTC. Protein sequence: CASSPPGRGGYTF.

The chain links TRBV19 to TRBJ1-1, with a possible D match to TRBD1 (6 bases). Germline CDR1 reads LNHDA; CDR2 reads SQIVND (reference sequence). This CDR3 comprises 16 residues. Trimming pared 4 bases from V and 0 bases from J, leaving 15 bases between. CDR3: CASSTRGRLMNTEAFF. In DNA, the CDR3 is TGTGCCAGTAGTACCCGGGGGCGTCTTATGAACACTGAAGCTTTCTTT.

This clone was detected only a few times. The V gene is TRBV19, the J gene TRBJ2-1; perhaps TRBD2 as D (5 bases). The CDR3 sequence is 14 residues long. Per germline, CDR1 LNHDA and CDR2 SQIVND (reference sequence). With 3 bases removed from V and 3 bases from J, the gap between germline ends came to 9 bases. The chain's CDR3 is CASSMPGIYNEQFF. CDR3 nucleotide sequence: TGTGCCAGTAGTATGCCGGGGATCTACAATGAGCAGTTCTTC.

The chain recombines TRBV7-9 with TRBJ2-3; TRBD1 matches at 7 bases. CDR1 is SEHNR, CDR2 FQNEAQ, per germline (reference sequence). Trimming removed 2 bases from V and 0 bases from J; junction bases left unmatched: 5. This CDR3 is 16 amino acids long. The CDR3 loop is CASSLRQGRSTDTQYF. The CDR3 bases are TGTGCCAGCAGCTTAAGACAGGGTAGGAGCACAGATACGCAGTATTTT.

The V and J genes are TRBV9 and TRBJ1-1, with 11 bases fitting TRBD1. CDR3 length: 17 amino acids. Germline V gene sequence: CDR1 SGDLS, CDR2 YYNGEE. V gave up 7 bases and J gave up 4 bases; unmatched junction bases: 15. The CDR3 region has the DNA TGTGCCAGCGAGGCCCCGGGACAGGGGGGGAGGGTCACTGAAGCTTTCTTT. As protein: CASEAPGQGGRVTEAFF.